Listed here are 13 T cell receptor beta chains from one sample, sequenced in a study of cytomegalovirus exposure and HLA in healthy donors (dated by TCRdb to about 2017). The library was produced with the immunoSEQ multiplex PCR assay. The multiplex PCR relied on a mix of 60 forward primers for TCR Vbeta segments and 13 reverse primers for TCR Jbeta segments. Not all clones reach the TCRdb copy of this immuneACCESS table, which keeps in-frame sequences only. Checked studies attribute under half of the gap to unresolved V genes and leave the rest unexplained. The sample table holds approximately 190,000 clones, of which about four fifths were seen once. Under 2% of the sample is in the top ten clones. The sample consisted of PBMCs. These receptors all stem from a man in his forties in good health and CMV-seropositive.

The chain couples TRBV21-1 to TRBJ2-7; the table's D call TRBD1 went unverified against the DNA. TRBV21-1 is classified as a pseudogene. This CDR3 is built from 14 residues. CDR3 coding DNA: TGTGCCAGCAAGACCCGGGACAGGGTCTACGAGCAGTACTTC. The encoded protein is CASKTRDRVYEQYF.

This clone has only a few counts. The chain recombines TRBV7-9 with TRBJ2-1; D may be TRBD1 (6 bases). V was shortened by 4 bases and J by 0 bases, with 16 bases between the two germline ends. The CDR3 spans 17 residues. Per the germline V gene, CDR1 is SEHNR and CDR2 is FQNEAQ (reference sequence). CDR3 coding DNA: TGTGCCAGCAGCTCCGCCGGATCAGGGGCCTCCTACAATGAGCAGTTCTTC. Its protein product is CASSSAGSGASYNEQFF.

Turning to this clone: Germline is not matched at one junction end, which may reflect a read error. The same CDR3 arises from other DNA sequences in this sample as well. CDR3 sequence: CASSPGGGSGALVSSGANVLTF. DNA for the CDR3: TGCGCCAGCAGCCCAGGCGGAGGTTCAGGGGCGCTGGTGTCCTCCGGGGCCAACGTCCTAACTTTC. The chain links TRBV5-1 to TRBJ2-6; weak D call: TRBD1 (6 bases). CDR3 size: 22 residues. Looked up from germline, CDR1 is SGHRS and CDR2 is YFSETQ. Full variable domain (rest looked up from reference TRBV5-1 and TRBJ2-6): KAGVTQTPRYLIKTRGQQVTLSCSPISGHRSVSWYQQTPGQGLQFLFEYFSETQRNKGNFPGRFSGRQFSNSRSEMNVSTLELGDSALYLCASSPGGGSGALVSSGANVLTFGAGSRLTVL.

The chain is built from TRBV29-1 and TRBJ1-1; D call uncertain. The CDR3 spans 11 residues. The V gene's germline CDR1 is SQVTM and CDR2 ANQGSEA. The ends were cut back, 6 bases at V and 5 bases at J, with 10 bases in the middle. The CDR3 DNA reads as TGCAGCGTCCTCACTATGACTGAAGCTTTCTTT. It specifies CSVLTMTEAFF.

The rearrangement uses TRBV6-1 and TRBJ1-2; D is undetermined. Germline V lookup: CDR1 MNHNS, CDR2 SASEGT. Trimming took 4 bases from V and 5 from J, leaving 23 bases between them. The CDR3 has 17 amino acids. CDR3 coding DNA: TGTGCCAGCAGTGGCCGGCAGGAACCTTTTTTTTCTTATGGCTACACCTTC. As protein: CASSGRQEPFFSYGYTF.

The chain uses TRBV5-1 and TRBJ2-5; TRBD2 aligns across 7 bases. TRBJ2-7 matches the DNA end more closely, so the J call is doubtful. Germline CDR1 SGHRS, CDR2 YFSETQ. The CDR3 runs 16 residues. CDR3 nucleotide sequence: TGCGCCAGCAGCTGGAATTCGGCTAGCGGCTCCTACGAGCAGTACTTC. Translated, it gives CASSWNSASGSYEQYF.

The chain uses TRBV25-1 and TRBJ1-4, with TRBD1 matching 7 bases. J lost 7 bases, V lost 6 bases, and 5 bases had no gene match. The CDR3 is 13 amino acids. Germline V gene data show CDR1 as MGHDK and CDR2 as SYGVNS. For the CDR3, the DNA is TGTGCCAGCAGAGACAGGGTGGGTGAAAAACTGTTTTTT. It specifies CASRDRVGEKLFF.

This chain links TRBV5-6 with TRBJ2-7, with D possibly being TRBD1 (7 bases). Deletions cut 1 base from V and 4 bases from J, with 18 bases between. Germline V CDR1 and CDR2: SGHDT, YYEEEE. CDR3 length equals 16 residues. DNA for the CDR3: TGTGCCAGCAGCTTGAGGAGGACAGGAGGGGATTACGAGCAGTACTTC. The encoded protein is CASSLRRTGGDYEQYF.

The chain links TRBV11-2 to TRBJ2-1, with 9 bases identical to TRBD2. The CDR3 contains 15 residues. Germline loops: CDR1 SGHAT, CDR2 FQNNGV. Losses at the gene ends were 3 bases for V and 8 bases for J; bases not matched to a gene: 8. DNA for the CDR3: TGTGCCAGCAGCTTCTTTAGCGGGAGTGTCGATGAGCAGTTCTTC. Its protein is CASSFFSGSVDEQFF.

The chain carries TRBV5-1 and TRBJ2-5; TRBD1 matches at 10 bases. This CDR3 is 15 amino acids long. Germline-derived CDR1 and CDR2 are SGHRS and YFSETQ. The ends lost 3 bases at V and 3 bases at J; junction bases unmatched: 5. CDR3 in amino acids: CASSSDGTGEETQYF. The CDR3 DNA is TGCGCCAGCAGCTCGGACGGGACAGGGGAAGAGACCCAGTACTTC.

This clone was observed once. This sequence joins TRBV4-2 and TRBJ2-3; 10 bases are shared with TRBD2. The CDR3 length is 18 residues. Germline V gene data show CDR1 as LGHNA and CDR2 as YNFKEQ. J gave up 2 bases and V 0 bases, and 8 bases lay outside the gene matches. DNA for the CDR3: TGTGCCAGCAGCCAAGACAACCTAGCGGGAGAGGACACAGATACGCAGTATTTT. Residues: CASSQDNLAGEDTDTQYF.

This clone occurred once. V usage is TRBV12-5 and J usage is TRBJ2-1, with 14 bases aligning to TRBD2. The junction had 8 bases not matched to a gene; V was cut back by 2 bases and J by 11 bases. The CDR3 totals 16 residues. Per the germline V gene, CDR1 is LGHNT and CDR2 is FRNRAP. The CDR3 here is CASGLILGTSGSKQFF. The CDR3 DNA follows: TGTGCTAGTGGTTTGATCTTGGGGACTAGCGGGAGTAAGCAGTTCTTC.

Worth noting for this clone: The sample carries other DNA sequences with the same CDR3. The rearrangement links TRBV4-2 to TRBJ2-3, with 11 positions matching TRBD2. CDR3 length equals 18 residues. CDR1 LGHNA and CDR2 YNFKEQ come from the germline V gene. The V segment lost 1 base and the J segment 4 bases; nucleotides outside the gene matches: 10. DNA for the CDR3: TGTGCCAGCAGCCAAGGAACTAGCGGGAGATATCTCGCAGATACGCAGTATTTT. This encodes CASSQGTSGRYLADTQYF.